This T cell receptor (beta chain) was captured by sequencing in a study of blood T cell repertoires in COVID-19. Study summary: Sites in the United States, Italy and Spain provided acute and convalescent COVID-19 samples. T cells, B-cell-depleted T cells, or PBMCs supplied cDNA or gDNA.

The CDR3 is 15 residues long. The V segment lost 3 bases and the J segment 3 bases; nucleotides outside the gene matches: 4. Germline values: CDR1 KGHSH, CDR2 LQKENI. The method was immunoSEQ multiplex PCR; TCRdb's version includes in-frame clones alone and lacks a portion of them. The profile shows tens of thousands of clones, approximately 86% of them singletons. The J gene is TRBJ1-1, the V gene TRBV18, with 10 bases that match TRBD1. The sequenced sample consisted of peripheral blood. This clonotype was sampled from a human donor in a cohort sampled during active COVID-19. The CDR3: CASSPRTGGYTEAFF. Here the CDR3 DNA reads TGTGCCAGCTCACCTCGGACAGGGGGGTACACTGAAGCTTTCTTT. Complete variable domain (other parts from reference TRBV18 and TRBJ1-1): NAGVMQNPRHLVRRRGQEARLRCSPMKGHSHVYWYRQLPEEGLKFMVYLQKENIIDESGMPKERFSAEFPKEGPSILRIQQVVRGDSAAYFCASSPRTGGYTEAFFGQGTRLTVV.